Below, 27 T cell receptor beta chains from the same sample are listed, as sequenced in a study of OX40 agonist ivuxolimab in advanced cancers. Some clones are missing from TCRdb's copy, which holds only in-frame ones; the method was immunoSEQ multiplex PCR. The sample includes more than 75,000 clones, about 88% of them seen just once. Sequencing was performed on CD4+ or CD8+ T cells sorted from blood, taken in a trial of the OX40 agonist ivuxolimab. These receptors were collected from an adult with an advanced solid tumor such as melanoma, head and neck, liver or kidney cancer.

The chain couples TRBV5-5 to TRBJ1-5; D gene ambiguous. V dropped 5 bases and J dropped 0 bases, with 6 bases sitting between them. Germline CDR1 is SGHKS and CDR2 is YYEKEE (reference sequence). CDR3 size: 13 residues. The CDR3 DNA sequence: TGTGCCAGCAGTCCTCATAGCAATCAGCCCCAGCATTTT. This gives the protein CASSPHSNQPQHF.

This chain connects TRBV2 to TRBJ1-4, with a weak D call TRBD1 (6 bases). V lost 2 bases, J lost 7 bases, and 11 bases lay in between. The germline gives CDR1 SNHLY, CDR2 FYNNEI. This CDR3 contains 14 residues. The CDR3 is CASSERVGGEKLFF. The CDR3 DNA is TGTGCCAGCAGTGAAAGGGTAGGGGGTGAAAAACTGTTTTTT.

This chain links TRBV5-1 with TRBJ2-3; no reliable D call. The CDR3 consists of 13 residues. Germline V lookup: CDR1 SGHRS, CDR2 YFSETQ. V was shortened by 3 bases and J by 0 bases, with 5 bases between the two germline ends. CDR3 DNA: TGCGCCAGCAGCTCTACCAGCACAGATACGCAGTATTTT. This gives the protein CASSSTSTDTQYF.

This clone was seen a single time. The rearrangement joins TRBV7-2 to TRBJ2-5, with 8 nucleotides matching TRBD2. Unmatched junction bases numbered 8, after V lost 5 bases and J lost 0 bases. The CDR3 has 16 amino acids. Germline CDR1 and CDR2: SGHTA and FQGNSA. CDR3 sequence (DNA): TGTGCCAGCAGCGACCTATTTAGCGGGAACCAAGAGACCCAGTACTTC. It codes for CASSDLFSGNQETQYF.

The chain joins TRBV19 to TRBJ1-2, with D possibly TRBD1 on 6 matching bases. CDR1 is LNHDA and CDR2 is SQIVND in the germline V gene (reference sequence). The V gene lost 6 bases and the J gene lost 3 bases, with 14 bases spanning the gap. The CDR3 extends over 14 amino acids. In DNA, the CDR3 is TGTGCCAGTAGCCGCGCCAGACAGGACTATGGCTACACCTTC. Protein product: CASSRARQDYGYTF.

The genes are TRBV5-1 and TRBJ2-7; 10 bases map to TRBD1. The CDR3 runs to 15 residues. Trimming removed 1 base from V and 2 bases from J; junction bases left unmatched: 3. In germline, CDR1 is SGHRS, CDR2 YFSETQ. CDR3 region: CASSLFGQGAYEQYF. CDR3 nucleotide sequence: TGCGCCAGCAGCTTGTTCGGACAGGGGGCCTACGAGCAGTACTTC.

The chain carries TRBV6-4 and TRBJ1-3; D might be TRBD1 (5 bases). Germline V gene lookup returns CDR1 MRHNA and CDR2 SNTAGT. Between the trimmed V and J ends, which lost 7 bases and 2 bases, there was a span of 12 bases. The CDR3 length is 14 residues. The CDR3 loop reads CASTKRGAGNTIYF. The CDR3, as DNA: TGTGCCAGCACTAAGAGGGGCGCTGGAAACACCATATATTTT.

The chain couples TRBV7-8 to TRBJ2-1; the D gene is possibly TRBD1 (6 bases). The germline V and J ends were trimmed by 5 bases and 8 bases, with 16 bases remaining between them. The germline gives CDR1 SGHVS, CDR2 FQNEAQ. The CDR3 runs to 14 residues. As DNA, the CDR3 is TGTGCCAGCAGCCTCACTTGGACAGCCGATGAGCAGTTCTTC. Translation gives CASSLTWTADEQFF.

V and J are TRBV5-1 and TRBJ2-1, with TRBD1 matching 7 bases. The germline V gene has CDR1 SGHRS and CDR2 YFSETQ. CDR3 length equals 19 residues. Trimming took 2 bases from V and 1 from J; bases not matched to a gene: 15. CDR3 amino acids: CASSFPGQQPALSYNEQFF. DNA for the CDR3: TGCGCCAGCAGCTTTCCGGGACAGCAACCAGCCCTATCCTACAATGAGCAGTTCTTC. The full variable domain, completed using reference TRBV5-1 and TRBJ2-1, is KAGVTQTPRYLIKTRGQQVTLSCSPISGHRSVSWYQQTPGQGLQFLFEYFSETQRNKGNFPGRFSGRQFSNSRSEMNVSTLELGDSALYLCASSFPGQQPALSYNEQFFGPGTRLTVL.

This clone showed up many times. The V call is TRBV5-6, the J call TRBJ1-1; no definite D call. Germline V gene lookup returns CDR1 SGHDT and CDR2 YYEEEE. V dropped 6 bases and J dropped 3 bases, with 18 bases sitting between them. This CDR3 has 15 amino acids. The CDR3 loop is CASTSKERAYTEAFF. In DNA form, the CDR3 reads TGTGCCAGCACCTCGAAAGAACGGGCGTACACTGAAGCTTTCTTT.

This chain links TRBV6-6 with TRBJ2-1; D is unclear. Germline V lookup: CDR1 MNHNY, CDR2 SVGAGI (reference sequence). The CDR3 is 14 residues long. The germline V and J ends were trimmed by 5 bases and 2 bases, with 10 bases remaining between them. CDR3 protein: CASSRSTPYNEQFF. In nucleotides, the CDR3 is TGTGCCAGCAGTCGATCTACACCCTACAATGAGCAGTTCTTC.

V is TRBV6-5 and J is TRBJ1-1; no reliable D call. The CDR3 has 15 amino acids. The ends were cut back, 7 bases at V and 3 bases at J, with 18 bases in the middle. CDR1 and CDR2 (germline): MNHEY, SVGAGI. The CDR3 loop is CASKAYASRDTEAFF. The CDR3 coding sequence is TGTGCCAGCAAGGCCTACGCCTCAAGGGACACTGAAGCTTTCTTT.

The chain carries TRBV5-1 and TRBJ2-2; D tentatively fits TRBD1 or TRBD2 (5 bases each). Per the germline V gene, CDR1 is SGHRS and CDR2 is YFSETQ. This CDR3 has 13 residues. Between the trimmed V and J ends, which lost 2 bases and 6 bases, there was a span of 8 bases. The CDR3 reads CASSFRDPGELFF. DNA of the CDR3: TGCGCCAGCAGCTTTCGGGACCCCGGGGAGCTGTTTTTT.

This chain uses TRBV5-4 with TRBJ1-1, with D perhaps matching TRBD1 (6 bases). V lost 3 bases and J lost 8, with 14 bases in between. Germline CDR1 reads SGHNT; CDR2 reads YYREEE (reference sequence). This CDR3 has 13 amino acids. The CDR3 is CASSWRGGAEAFF. For the CDR3, the DNA is TGTGCCAGCAGCTGGCGGGGGGGGGCCGAAGCTTTCTTT.

The rearrangement uses TRBV14 and TRBJ2-3; TRBD1 matches at 7 bases. The V and J ends lost 4 bases and 3 bases, in that order; junction bases with no gene match: 13. Looked up from germline, CDR1 is SGHDN and CDR2 is FVKESK. The CDR3 is 17 amino acids. CDR3 nucleotide sequence: TGTGCCAGCAGCCTTTTACCACAGGGGACGGGGACAGATACGCAGTATTTT. Translated: CASSLLPQGTGTDTQYF.

As DNA, the CDR3 is TGTGCTAGTGGTTTGGACTACGAGCAGTACTTC. Translated: CASGLDYEQYF. The V gene is TRBV12-5, the J gene TRBJ2-7; unclear D gene. The CDR3 extends over 11 amino acids. Germline CDR1 and CDR2: LGHNT and FRNRAP. Trimming removed 1 base from V and 3 bases from J, with 1 base in between.

This clone is a singleton in its sample. The CDR3 sequence: CASSQFMNTEAFF. The CDR3 coding sequence is TGTGCCAGCAGCCAATTTATGAACACTGAAGCTTTCTTT. The chain employs TRBV14 and TRBJ1-1, with D uncertain. V was pared by 2 bases and J by 0 bases, with 4 bases between. Germline V gene data show CDR1 as SGHDN and CDR2 as FVKESK. CDR3 length: 13 amino acids.

The rearrangement uses TRBV7-3 and TRBJ2-5, with TRBD2 as a possible D gene (5 bases). This CDR3 comprises 16 residues. Germline CDR1 SGHTA, CDR2 FQGTGA. The germline V and J ends were trimmed by 1 base and 3 bases, with 15 bases remaining between them. The CDR3 region has the DNA TGTGCCAGCAGCTTAAATGGGAGAAGGGTGGAAGAGACCCAGTACTTC. Its protein is CASSLNGRRVEETQYF.

This clone was observed once. The chain joins TRBV20-1 to TRBJ2-5; no clear D. CDR3 size: 10 residues. Trimming shortened V by 3 bases and J by 5 bases, and 4 bases separated the two germline ends. Germline V gene sequence: CDR1 DFQATT, CDR2 SNEGSKA (reference sequence). The CDR3 is CSASGETQYF. DNA of the CDR3: TGCAGTGCTAGTGGGGAGACCCAGTACTTC.

The gene calls are TRBV2 and TRBJ1-6; the D gene is possibly TRBD1 (5 bases). CDR3 length: 15 amino acids. Germline lookup yields CDR1 SNHLY and CDR2 FYNNEI. V was trimmed by 10 bases and J by 7 bases, leaving 20 bases between them. For the CDR3, the DNA is TGTGCCACCCCCCACTTTGGGGGGGGGAATTCACCCCTCCACTTT. This sequence encodes CATPHFGGGNSPLHF.

The V call is TRBV18, the J call TRBJ1-2; TRBD1 agrees at 10 bases. V lost 2 bases and J lost 7; bases outside the gene matches: 4. This CDR3 has 14 amino acids. Germline V gives CDR1 KGHSH, CDR2 LQKENI. CDR3 in amino acids: CASSPGQGEVGYTF. The CDR3 bases are TGTGCCAGCTCACCAGGACAGGGGGAGGTTGGCTACACCTTC.

The genes are TRBV7-2 and TRBJ2-7; 9 nucleotides line up with TRBD2. Germline CDR1 reads SGHTA; CDR2 reads FQGNSA. Trimming removed 2 bases from V and 1 base from J; junction bases left unmatched: 3. The CDR3 consists of 15 residues. This CDR3 is CASSLSGRRSYEQYF. CDR3 nucleotides: TGTGCCAGCAGCTTAAGCGGGAGGAGGTCCTACGAGCAGTACTTC. The full variable domain, its missing parts supplied by reference TRBV7-2 and TRBJ2-7, is GAGVSQSPSNKVTEKGKDVELRCDPISGHTALYWYRQSLGQGLEFLIYFQGNSAPDKSGLPSDRFSAERTGGSVSTLTIQRTQQEDSAVYLCASSLSGRRSYEQYFGPGTRLTVT.

This chain joins TRBV4-1 and TRBJ2-1; D ambiguous. This CDR3 contains 13 residues. V was trimmed by 0 bases and J by 15 bases, leaving 15 bases between them. The germline V gene has CDR1 MGHRA and CDR2 YSYEKL. The CDR3 DNA follows: TGCGCCAGCAGCCAAGAAGTCCTACGAACGACGTTCTTC. Translating gives CASSQEVLRTTFF.

The rearrangement uses TRBV5-6 and TRBJ1-1, with a possible D match to TRBD1 (5 bases). V lost 4 bases and J 2 bases, leaving 12 bases between the germline ends. This CDR3 spans 14 amino acids. The germline V gene encodes CDR1 SGHDT and CDR2 YYEEEE. CDR3 region: CASSTGQGNTEAFF. The CDR3 DNA follows: TGTGCCAGCAGCACAGGCCAGGGAAACACTGAAGCTTTCTTT.

This rearrangement joins TRBV6-1 to TRBJ1-4; 7 nucleotides line up with TRBD1. The CDR3 length is 14 residues. With 5 bases clipped from V and 8 bases from J, the junction kept 8 bases outside the gene matches. The V gene's germline CDR1 is MNHNS and CDR2 SASEGT. CDR3 bases: TGTGCCAGCAGTACAGGGGAGGGTCACGAAAAACTGTTTTTT. This translates into CASSTGEGHEKLFF.

The chain couples TRBV10-3 to TRBJ2-2; D tentatively reads TRBD1 or TRBD2 (5 bases each). Germline CDR1 reads ENHRY; CDR2 reads SYGVKD. Trimming removed 4 bases from V and 0 bases from J, with 12 bases in between. The CDR3 has 16 amino acids. The CDR3 region is CAISATGPANTGELFF. The CDR3 coding sequence is TGTGCCATCAGTGCAACGGGACCCGCGAACACCGGGGAGCTGTTTTTT.

V usage is TRBV9 and J usage is TRBJ1-2, with a possible D match to TRBD1 (5 bases). V was clipped by 1 base and J by 4 bases, with 23 bases between them. CDR3 length: 18 residues. Germline CDR1 reads SGDLS; CDR2 reads YYNGEE. CDR3 loop: CASSVSPHRRQGVYGYTF. In DNA, the CDR3 is TGTGCCAGCAGCGTATCCCCCCACAGGAGGCAGGGAGTCTATGGCTACACCTTC. Full variable domain (remainder filled in from reference TRBV9 and TRBJ1-2): DSGVTQTPKHLITATGQRVTLRCSPRSGDLSVYWYQQSLDQGLQFLIQYYNGEERAKGNILERFSAQQFPDLHSELNLSSLELGDSALYFCASSVSPHRRQGVYGYTFGSGTRLTVV.